This paragraph covers one T cell receptor (beta chain) sequence. Germline V lookup: CDR1 SGHRS, CDR2 YFSETQ. The CDR3 contains 15 residues. Trimming cost V 1 base and J 4 bases; bases outside gene matches: 6. The data originate from a study of blood T cell repertoires in COVID-19. TCRdb's table, derived via immunoSEQ multiplex PCR, lists solely in-frame clones and lacks some. The table lists more than 250,000 clones, roughly 91% of them singletons. V gene TRBV5-1 combines with J gene TRBJ2-7; the match to TRBD1 covers 9 bases. The TCR originated in a man over 45 with active or convalescent COVID-19. The sequenced sample was peripheral blood. This chain's CDR3 is CASSLSGQGAYEQYF. DNA for the CDR3: TGCGCCAGCAGCTTGTCGGGACAGGGAGCTTACGAGCAGTACTTC.